The 32 T cell receptor beta chains listed next were all sequenced from one sample in a study of blood T cell repertoires in COVID-19. Here immunoSEQ multiplex PCR was the method, and the copy in TCRdb shows in-frame clones only, minus some. The table records tens of thousands of clones, around 83% of them present only once. Material for sequencing was peripheral blood. These receptors all come from a human donor in a cohort sampled during active COVID-19.

The rearrangement joins TRBV6-4 to TRBJ2-1; D perhaps matches TRBD2 (5 bases). CDR3 length: 15 amino acids. Germline CDR1 is MRHNA and CDR2 is SNTAGT. Trimming took 0 bases from V and 9 from J, leaving 15 bases between them. The CDR3 DNA is TGTGCCAGCAGTGACTCCCCGGGCGTGGGGAGTGAGCAGTTCTTC. It specifies CASSDSPGVGSEQFF.

The chain carries TRBV27 and TRBJ2-2; 8 bases line up with TRBD1. V gave up 6 bases and J gave up 7 bases; unmatched junction bases: 10. Germline loops: CDR1 MNHEY, CDR2 SMNVEV (reference sequence). The CDR3 length is 15 residues. The CDR3 DNA follows: TGTGCCAGCAGCCGATGGACAGGGTCGAGCGGGGAGCTGTTTTTT. Translated, it gives CASSRWTGSSGELFF.

This chain connects TRBV4-1 to TRBJ2-1; the match to TRBD2 covers 9 bases. V dropped 4 bases and J dropped 5; count of bases not matched to a gene: 6. This CDR3 has 15 residues. CDR1 is MGHRA and CDR2 is YSYEKL in the germline V gene. CDR3 DNA sequence: TGCGCCAGCAGCCCCCTAGCGGGGTCAGACAATGAGCAGTTCTTC. Its translation is CASSPLAGSDNEQFF.

This clone was seen only a few times. The genes are TRBV30 and TRBJ1-3; D uncertain. V was cut by 1 base and J by 0 bases, with 4 bases left in between. The CDR3 has 13 residues. The germline gives CDR1 GTSNPN, CDR2 SVGIG (reference sequence). The CDR3 DNA reads as TGTGCCTGGAGTGGAGGCTCTGGAAACACCATATATTTT. Residues: CAWSGGSGNTIYF.

The chain has TRBV30 and TRBJ2-7; TRBD2 agrees at 9 bases. With 3 bases clipped from V and 0 bases from J, the junction kept 12 bases outside the gene matches. The germline gives CDR1 GTSNPN, CDR2 SVGIG (reference sequence). This CDR3 spans 17 amino acids. In DNA form, the CDR3 reads TGTGCCTGGAGCTTCCGGGCGGGGGGGGTTAGCTCCTACGAGCAGTACTTC. Translated: CAWSFRAGGVSSYEQYF.

The J gene is TRBJ2-7, the V gene TRBV5-1; D unresolved. Germline V gives CDR1 SGHRS, CDR2 YFSETQ. V was cut by 2 bases and J by 5 bases, with 11 bases left in between. The CDR3 consists of 13 residues. CDR3 sequence reads: CASSLRLGHEQYF. Written as DNA, the CDR3 is TGCGCCAGCAGCTTACGACTGGGTCACGAGCAGTACTTC.

V and J are TRBV11-2 and TRBJ1-2; perhaps TRBD1 as D (6 bases). Germline V gene data show CDR1 as SGHAT and CDR2 as FQNNGV. This CDR3 spans 14 amino acids. V was pared by 3 bases and J by 3 bases, with 11 bases between. The CDR3 spells CASSLQSGDYGYTF. The CDR3, as DNA: TGTGCCAGCAGCTTGCAGTCAGGGGACTATGGCTACACCTTC.

This clone was counted only a few times. Distinct nucleotide sequences in the sample also encode this CDR3. The gene calls are TRBV2 and TRBJ1-6; tentatively, D is TRBD1 (5 bases). The CDR3 sequence is 13 residues long. V shed 2 bases and J shed 7 bases, with 6 bases lying between them. Per the germline V gene, CDR1 is SNHLY and CDR2 is FYNNEI. The DNA for the CDR3 is TGTGCCAGCAGTGAACAGGGAAATTCACCCCTCCACTTT. Amino acid sequence: CASSEQGNSPLHF.

This clone was observed a few times. This rearrangement joins TRBV29-1 to TRBJ1-2; D perhaps matches TRBD1 (5 bases). The CDR3 has 12 residues. Trimming shortened V by 5 bases and J by 5 bases, and 12 bases separated the two germline ends. Germline V gene data show CDR1 as SQVTM and CDR2 as ANQGSEA. CDR3 sequence reads: CSVRQGRYGYTF. The CDR3 nucleotides are TGCAGCGTTCGGCAGGGTCGGTATGGCTACACCTTC.

The J gene is TRBJ2-3, the V gene TRBV10-3, with a possible D match to TRBD1 (6 bases). Per germline, CDR1 ENHRY and CDR2 SYGVKD. The CDR3 loop spans 13 amino acids. V gave up 10 bases and J gave up 6 bases, with 17 bases separating them. CDR3 sequence reads: CATQGLQGDTQYF. CDR3 nucleotides: TGTGCCACACAGGGCTTACAAGGGGATACGCAGTATTTT.

The V and J genes are TRBV27 and TRBJ2-3; 15 bases match TRBD2. The CDR3 contains 20 residues. V trimming: 4 bases; J trimming: 3 bases; junction bases outside the gene matches: 14. In germline, CDR1 is MNHEY, CDR2 SMNVEV (reference sequence). Here the CDR3 reads CASSSFWTSGRAGETDTQYF. The CDR3 region has the DNA TGTGCCAGCAGTTCATTCTGGACTAGCGGGAGGGCCGGGGAGACAGATACGCAGTATTTT.

The genes are TRBV9 and TRBJ1-3; TRBD1 is a possible D gene (5 bases). Trimming pared 3 bases from V and 0 bases from J, leaving 10 bases between. The CDR3 runs to 15 residues. The germline CDR1 and CDR2 sequences are SGDLS and YYNGEE. The CDR3 reads CASSAVDSSGNTIYF. CDR3 nucleotide sequence: TGTGCCAGCAGCGCCGTTGACAGCTCTGGAAACACCATATATTTT.

The chain joins TRBV19 to TRBJ1-3; TRBD1 matches at 8 bases. From germline, CDR1 is LNHDA and CDR2 SQIVND (reference sequence). Trimming took 6 bases from V and 0 from J; bases not matched to a gene: 16. This CDR3 region has 19 residues. The CDR3 loop reads CASRSRQGTRPSSGNTIYF. The CDR3 coding sequence is TGTGCCAGTAGAAGCCGACAGGGGACGCGTCCCAGCTCTGGAAACACCATATATTTT. Full variable domain (rest looked up from reference TRBV19 and TRBJ1-3): DGGITQSPKYLFRKEGQNVTLSCEQNLNHDAMYWYRQDPGQGLRLIYYSQIVNDFQKGDIAEGYSVSREKKESFPLTVTSAQKNPTAFYLCASRSRQGTRPSSGNTIYFGEGSWLTVV.

This clone appeared a few times. The CDR3 loop reads CSVDTNRGLEKLFF. CDR3 bases: TGCAGCGTTGATACAAACAGGGGCCTTGAAAAACTGTTTTTT. The V call is TRBV29-1, the J call TRBJ1-4, with 7 nucleotides matching TRBD1. The CDR3 has 14 amino acids. Germline CDR1 is SQVTM and CDR2 is ANQGSEA. The J segment lost 7 bases and the V segment lost 3 bases, leaving 8 bases of the junction unmatched. The whole variable domain, remainder taken from reference TRBV29-1 and TRBJ1-4, is SAVISQKPSRDICQRGTSLTIQCQVDSQVTMMFWYRQQPGQSLTLIATANQGSEATYESGFVIDKFPISRPNLTFSTLTVSNMSPEDSSIYLCSVDTNRGLEKLFFGSGTQLSVL.

The CDR3 sequence: CASSQGPGGGRGEEQFF. The CDR3 DNA follows: TGCGCCAGCAGCCAAGGGCCCGGCGGGGGGCGGGGGGAAGAGCAGTTCTTC. The rearrangement links TRBV4-1 to TRBJ2-1, with 8 positions matching TRBD2. The length of the CDR3 is 17 residues. V gave up 1 base and J gave up 10 bases; unmatched junction bases: 15. Germline assignment: CDR1 MGHRA and CDR2 YSYEKL.

CDR3 in amino acids: CASTRDRGTDTQYF. The CDR3, as DNA: TGTGCCAGCACGAGAGACAGGGGTACCGATACGCAGTATTTT. V gene TRBV6-5 combines with J gene TRBJ2-3; TRBD1 matches at 8 bases. Germline loops: CDR1 MNHEY, CDR2 SVGAGI. J was trimmed by 6 bases and V by 7 bases; bases with no gene match: 9. This CDR3 has 14 amino acids.

This clone was observed a single time. This chain joins TRBV2 and TRBJ2-4, with 10 positions matching TRBD1. Germline V gene lookup returns CDR1 SNHLY and CDR2 FYNNEI. CDR3 size: 16 residues. J lost 0 bases, V lost 5 bases, and 4 bases had no gene match. CDR3 DNA: TGTGCCAGCAGTCGGGACAGGGGACTAGCCAAAAACATTCAGTACTTC. It codes for CASSRDRGLAKNIQYF.

The chain joins TRBV14 to TRBJ2-7; 9 bases agree with TRBD2. The CDR3 loop spans 18 amino acids. The junction had 11 bases not matched to a gene; V was cut back by 0 bases and J by 2 bases. The germline gives CDR1 SGHDN, CDR2 FVKESK. CDR3 sequence: CASSQDKGLAGMAYEQYF. CDR3 nucleotide sequence: TGTGCCAGCAGCCAAGATAAAGGGCTAGCGGGAATGGCCTACGAGCAGTACTTC.

This clone was seen once. The chain employs TRBV5-4 and TRBJ2-7; 10 positions agree with TRBD2. This CDR3 spans 16 amino acids. CDR1 and CDR2 (germline): SGHNT, YYREEE (reference sequence). With V trimmed by 0 bases and J by 1 base, 4 bases remained unmatched. The CDR3 protein is CASSLGGLAASYEQYF. As DNA, the CDR3 is TGTGCCAGCAGCTTGGGAGGACTAGCGGCGTCCTACGAGCAGTACTTC.

The genes are TRBV6-5 and TRBJ2-5; the match to TRBD2 covers 10 bases. The ends lost 0 bases at V and 3 bases at J; junction bases unmatched: 4. There are 16 residues in the CDR3. Germline values: CDR1 MNHEY, CDR2 SVGAGI. The CDR3 loop is CASSYSLLAGKETQYF. CDR3 sequence (DNA): TGTGCCAGCAGTTACTCCCTACTAGCGGGAAAAGAGACCCAGTACTTC.

CDR3 residues: CASQRHHQETQYF. The CDR3 DNA reads TGCGCCAGCCAGCGCCACCACCAAGAGACCCAGTACTTC. The rearrangement uses TRBV10-1 and TRBJ2-5; D is unresolved. The CDR3 spans 13 residues. V gave up 8 bases and J gave up 0 bases, with 10 bases separating them. Germline V gives CDR1 WNHNN, CDR2 SYGVQD (reference sequence).

Only a few counts were recorded for this clone. This rearrangement joins TRBV11-2 to TRBJ2-1; D may be TRBD2 (7 bases). Germline CDR1 reads SGHAT; CDR2 reads FQNNGV. Trimming stripped 3 bases from V and 7 bases from J, with 13 bases between. This CDR3 region has 14 residues. DNA for the CDR3: TGTGCCAGCAGCTTGTGGGGGGGCAGGAATGAGCAGTTCTTC. It translates to CASSLWGGRNEQFF.

This clone was found a few times. CDR3 bases: TGTGCCAGCTCACCATCACAGGACTATGGCTACACCTTC. Translating it yields CASSPSQDYGYTF. The chain carries TRBV18 and TRBJ1-2; perhaps TRBD1 as D (5 bases). Germline assignment: CDR1 KGHSH and CDR2 LQKENI. V lost 2 bases and J lost 3, with 7 bases in between. The CDR3 contains 13 residues.

The chain's CDR3 is CASSRSSGGASETQYF. The CDR3 bases are TGTGCCAGCAGTCGGTCTAGCGGGGGGGCTTCAGAGACCCAGTACTTC. This chain connects TRBV7-7 to TRBJ2-5; 12 nucleotides match TRBD2. The CDR3 is 16 amino acids. The junction had 9 bases not matched to a gene; V was cut back by 6 bases and J by 4 bases. Germline CDR1 and CDR2: SSHAT and FNYEAQ (reference sequence).

This chain uses TRBV4-1 with TRBJ1-2; D perhaps matches TRBD1 (5 bases). V lost 3 bases and J 2 bases, leaving 19 bases between the germline ends. The CDR3 covers 17 residues. Germline V gene data show CDR1 as MGHRA and CDR2 as YSYEKL. CDR3 protein: CASSHVAGLGLNYGYTF. CDR3 nucleotides: TGCGCCAGCAGCCACGTGGCAGGGTTAGGACTAAACTATGGCTACACCTTC.

This clone occurred a few times. This chain joins TRBV5-1 and TRBJ1-1; D gene unclear. Germline-derived CDR1 and CDR2 are SGHRS and YFSETQ. V was clipped by 2 bases and J by 1 base, with 9 bases between them. This CDR3 has 14 amino acids. The CDR3 spells CASSFSVANTEAFF. The CDR3 DNA sequence: TGCGCCAGCAGCTTTTCCGTAGCGAACACTGAAGCTTTCTTT. Based on the CDR3 plus reference TRBV5-1 and TRBJ1-1, the full variable domain is KAGVTQTPRYLIKTRGQQVTLSCSPISGHRSVSWYQQTPGQGLQFLFEYFSETQRNKGNFPGRFSGRQFSNSRSEMNVSTLELGDSALYLCASSFSVANTEAFFGQGTRLTVV.

The gene calls are TRBV2 and TRBJ1-1, with D maybe TRBD1 (6 bases). The CDR3 spans 13 residues. V was trimmed by 9 bases and J by 1 base, leaving 12 bases between them. Germline V CDR1 and CDR2: SNHLY, FYNNEI. Here the CDR3 DNA reads TGTGCCAGTAAACAGGGCTGGAACACTGAAGCTTTCTTT. It encodes CASKQGWNTEAFF.

This clone showed up just once. The chain uses TRBV29-1 and TRBJ1-1; TRBD1 is a possible D gene (5 bases). V gave up 8 bases and J gave up 0 bases, with 19 bases separating them. This CDR3 is 15 amino acids long. CDR1 SQVTM and CDR2 ANQGSEA come from the germline V gene. Here the CDR3 DNA reads TGCAGCTATAAGACCGGACAAATTTTGAACACTGAAGCTTTCTTT. Residues: CSYKTGQILNTEAFF.

The chain joins TRBV19 to TRBJ1-1; D may be TRBD1 (5 bases). CDR1 is LNHDA and CDR2 is SQIVND in the germline V gene (reference sequence). This CDR3 is built from 15 residues. Trimming removed 6 bases from V and 3 bases from J, with 17 bases in between. The CDR3 is CASSSRFLGDTEAFF. The CDR3 DNA follows: TGTGCCAGTAGCTCCCGTTTCTTAGGGGACACTGAAGCTTTCTTT.

The chain uses TRBV12-5 and TRBJ2-7, with TRBD1 identical over 9 bases. Unmatched junction bases numbered 2, after V lost 6 bases and J lost 2 bases. The CDR3 consists of 13 residues. Germline V CDR1 and CDR2: LGHNT, FRNRAP. The CDR3 here is CASGQGATYEQYF. In DNA form, the CDR3 reads TGTGCTAGTGGACAGGGGGCGACCTACGAGCAGTACTTC. Full variable domain (remainder filled in from reference TRBV12-5 and TRBJ2-7): DARVTQTPRHKVTEMGQEVTMRCQPILGHNTVFWYRQTMMQGLELLAYFRNRAPLDDSGMPKDRFSAEMPDATLATLKIQPSEPRDSAVYFCASGQGATYEQYFGPGTRLTVT.

The rearrangement links TRBV9 to TRBJ1-2; 7 bases map to TRBD1. Germline CDR1 reads SGDLS; CDR2 reads YYNGEE. The CDR3 contains 12 residues. The J segment lost 13 bases and the V segment lost 3 bases, leaving 9 bases of the junction unmatched. CDR3 sequence reads: CASSERDRLPTF. DNA of the CDR3: TGTGCCAGCAGCGAGAGGGACAGACTTCCCACCTTC.

The CDR3 sequence is CASSRSLAGVSYEQYF. For the CDR3, the DNA is TGTGCCAGCAGTCGATCTTTAGCGGGAGTCTCCTACGAGCAGTACTTC. J is TRBJ2-7 and V is TRBV6-6, with 9 nucleotides matching TRBD2. V was clipped by 5 bases and J by 0 bases; unmatched bases: 8. Germline V lookup: CDR1 MNHNY, CDR2 SVGAGI (reference sequence). CDR3 length: 16 residues.